What follows are 31 T cell receptor beta chains derived from one specimen sequenced in a study of blood T cell repertoires in COVID-19. The table came from immunoSEQ multiplex PCR; TCRdb's copy has only in-frame clones and leaves some out. The repertoire holds under 75,000 clones, with roughly 72% as singletons. The sequencing sample was made of peripheral blood. These receptors were collected from a woman aged 70-85 years with COVID-19, enrolled during active disease.

J is TRBJ2-1 and V is TRBV4-1; D not resolved. This CDR3 spans 13 amino acids. Trimming left V 1 base short and J 9 bases short, with 10 bases between. CDR1 and CDR2 from the germline V gene are MGHRA and YSYEKL. CDR3 DNA: TGCGCCAGCAGCCAAGCTTGGTGGAGTGAGCAGTTCTTC. Protein product: CASSQAWWSEQFF.

This chain joins TRBV9 and TRBJ2-2; a weak D match, TRBD1 (6 bases). The germline gives CDR1 SGDLS, CDR2 YYNGEE. The CDR3 contains 14 residues. Between the trimmed V and J ends, which lost 0 bases and 9 bases, there was a span of 12 bases. The DNA for the CDR3 is TGTGCCAGCAGCGTAGCTTGGGGGCGGCGGGAGCTGTTTTTT. As protein: CASSVAWGRRELFF.

This clone was counted only a few times. The J gene is TRBJ2-1, the V gene TRBV13; 10 bases fit TRBD1. V gave up 1 base and J gave up 5 bases; unmatched junction bases: 8. The germline V gene encodes CDR1 PRHDT and CDR2 FYEKMQ (reference sequence). This CDR3 is built from 17 residues. The CDR3 DNA reads as TGTGCCAGCAGCTTAGCCAACGTGGGACAGGGGCACAATGAGCAGTTCTTC. Its protein is CASSLANVGQGHNEQFF.

The chain links TRBV4-2 to TRBJ2-3; D possibly corresponds to TRBD2 (5 bases). Trimming shortened V by 1 base and J by 1 base, and 12 bases separated the two germline ends. Germline values: CDR1 LGHNA, CDR2 YNFKEQ. The CDR3 runs to 16 residues. The CDR3 sequence: CASSQGTLAGTDTQYF. The CDR3, as DNA: TGTGCCAGCAGCCAAGGGACCCTAGCTGGCACAGATACGCAGTATTTT.

The chain joins TRBV24-1 to TRBJ2-3; D not certain. The CDR3 length is 16 residues. Germline V lookup: CDR1 KGHDR, CDR2 SFDVKD. V lost 0 bases to trimming and J lost 1 base, with 10 bases between them. CDR3 sequence (DNA): TGTGCCACCAGTGATTTGAGGTTCGGAGGCACAGATACGCAGTATTTT. Amino acid sequence: CATSDLRFGGTDTQYF.

This chain connects TRBV12-5 to TRBJ2-5; 13 bases map to TRBD2. The V gene's germline CDR1 is LGHNT and CDR2 FRNRAP. The CDR3 is made up of 15 amino acids. V shed 1 base and J 4 bases; nucleotides not matched to a gene: 0. The CDR3 bases are TGTGCTAGTGGTTTGGGACTAGCGGGAGGAGAGACCCAGTACTTC. This gives the protein CASGLGLAGGETQYF.

The V call is TRBV28, the J call TRBJ2-5; no firm D call. The CDR3 runs 15 residues. The V gene lost 3 bases and the J gene lost 1 base, with 12 bases spanning the gap. The V gene's germline CDR1 is MDHEN and CDR2 SYDVKM. In DNA, the CDR3 is TGTGCCAGCAGTTTCGGGTCAGCGAGCCAAGAGACCCAGTACTTC. Encoded protein: CASSFGSASQETQYF.

This clone was detected once. The chain joins TRBV5-5 to TRBJ2-2; TRBD2 aligns across 7 bases. CDR1 is SGHKS, CDR2 YYEKEE, per germline (reference sequence). The CDR3 length is 16 residues. The J segment lost 0 bases and the V segment lost 1 base, leaving 3 bases of the junction unmatched. CDR3 coding DNA: TGTGCCAGCAGCTTGCCGGGGACTACGAACACCGGGGAGCTGTTTTTT. This encodes CASSLPGTTNTGELFF.

A word on this clone: Other DNA sequences in the same sample also yield this CDR3. The chain recombines TRBV12-3 or TRBV12-4 with TRBJ1-2; possible D gene TRBD1, 6 bases. This CDR3 is built from 12 residues. V was trimmed by 3 bases and J by 7 bases, leaving 9 bases between them. As DNA, the CDR3 is TGTGCCAGCAGTTTGATAGGGGGTGGCTACACCTTC. This gives the protein CASSLIGGGYTF.

This clone was picked up a small number of times. This chain joins TRBV10-3 and TRBJ1-2, with 11 positions matching TRBD1. After removal of 11 bases from V and 3 bases from J, the junction contained 5 bases not matched to a gene. The CDR3 has 13 amino acids. Germline-derived CDR1 and CDR2 are ENHRY and SYGVKD. CDR3 sequence reads: CAVPGQGDYGYTF. The DNA of the CDR3 is TGTGCCGTTCCGGGACAGGGGGACTATGGCTACACCTTC.

This chain connects TRBV11-3 to TRBJ2-7; 7 bases map to TRBD1. This CDR3 spans 12 amino acids. V shed 3 bases, J shed 5 bases, and the junction held 1 base outside the gene matches. Germline CDR1 reads SGHNT; CDR2 reads YENEEA. CDR3 DNA sequence: TGTGCCAGCAGCTTGACAGGGAACGAGCAGTACTTC. It is translated as CASSLTGNEQYF.

The rearrangement joins TRBV5-1 to TRBJ2-7; 8 bases fit TRBD2. Germline lookup yields CDR1 SGHRS and CDR2 YFSETQ. J was trimmed by 1 base and V by 2 bases; bases with no gene match: 5. CDR3 length: 15 amino acids. Here the CDR3 reads CASSFGREGSYEQYF. In DNA form, the CDR3 reads TGCGCCAGCAGCTTTGGACGGGAGGGTTCCTACGAGCAGTACTTC.

The gene calls are TRBV6-5 and TRBJ2-7, with 8 bases lining up with TRBD1. The length of the CDR3 is 15 residues. CDR1 and CDR2 from the germline V gene are MNHEY and SVGAGI. The ends lost 6 bases at V and 2 bases at J; junction bases unmatched: 9. The CDR3 is CASSLQGETAYEQYF. DNA for the CDR3: TGTGCCAGCAGCCTACAGGGGGAGACCGCCTACGAGCAGTACTTC.

The chain is built from TRBV6-5 and TRBJ1-2; TRBD1 might be the D (5 bases). The V gene lost 2 bases and the J gene lost 10 bases, with 14 bases spanning the gap. The CDR3 length is 13 residues. Germline V lookup: CDR1 MNHEY, CDR2 SVGAGI. CDR3 in DNA: TGTGCCAGCAGTTACCTCGACAGCGCAGTCTACACCTTC. This sequence encodes CASSYLDSAVYTF.

This clone was detected a few times. V gene TRBV6-7 combines with J gene TRBJ1-5, with 7 bases fitting TRBD1. TRBV6-7 is an ORF; its function is uncertain. This CDR3 has 15 amino acids. The J segment lost 0 bases and the V segment lost 6 bases, leaving 5 bases of the junction unmatched. The CDR3: CASRTGRFSNQPQHF. CDR3 DNA sequence: TGTGCCAGCAGGACAGGGCGCTTTAGCAATCAGCCCCAGCATTTT.

This clone was counted only a few times. The chain carries TRBV6-2 or TRBV6-3 and TRBJ1-3; D uncertain. This CDR3 is built from 13 residues. From germline, CDR1 is MNHEY and CDR2 SVGEGT. V was shortened by 7 bases and J by 7 bases, with 14 bases between the two germline ends. CDR3 loop: CASNPRLSNTIYF. In DNA form, the CDR3 reads TGTGCCAGCAACCCTAGATTGAGCAACACCATATATTTT.

Remarks on this clone: At one end, the junction sequence differs from germline, possibly due to a read error. The chain is built from TRBV25-1 and TRBJ2-3; weak D call: TRBD2 (7 bases). This CDR3 spans 15 amino acids. The V gene's germline CDR1 is MGHDK and CDR2 SYGVNS. Here the CDR3 reads CASRMGGEAGDKQYF. The DNA for the CDR3 is TGTGCCAGCAGGATGGGAGGGGAGGCAGGGGATAAGCAGTATTTT.

This chain connects TRBV2 to TRBJ1-3; D unclear. Trimming left V 5 bases short and J 0 bases short, with 14 bases between. The CDR3 has 16 residues. Germline V gene lookup returns CDR1 SNHLY and CDR2 FYNNEI. For the CDR3, the DNA is TGTGCCAGCAGTTCGGACTTCTTACTCTCTGGAAACACCATATATTTT. Protein: CASSSDFLLSGNTIYF.

A single count supports this clone. The V call is TRBV24-1, the J call TRBJ1-2, with no clear D. CDR1 is KGHDR and CDR2 is SFDVKD in the germline V gene. The CDR3 sequence is 12 residues long. V gave up 2 bases and J gave up 8 bases, with 8 bases separating them. This chain's CDR3 is CATSDSTRGYTF. The CDR3 nucleotides read TGTGCCACCAGTGATTCAACAAGAGGCTACACCTTC.

This rearrangement joins TRBV10-3 to TRBJ1-2, with 7 positions matching TRBD1. Trimming took 4 bases from V and 6 from J; bases not matched to a gene: 11. This CDR3 has 15 residues. Germline CDR1 is ENHRY and CDR2 is SYGVKD. The CDR3 DNA sequence: TGTGCCATCAGTGCCCGGGACAGTGGGAGAAATGGCTACACCTTC. This sequence encodes CAISARDSGRNGYTF.

Only one count was recorded for this clone. The chain couples TRBV6-6 to TRBJ1-1; D is perhaps TRBD1 (6 bases). The CDR3 loop spans 16 amino acids. The germline V gene encodes CDR1 MNHNY and CDR2 SVGAGI (reference sequence). The ends were cut back, 6 bases at V and 1 base at J, with 18 bases in the middle. CDR3: CASRLPGTPRNTEAFF. The CDR3 DNA sequence: TGTGCCAGCAGACTGCCGGGGACACCTAGGAACACTGAAGCTTTCTTT.

The CDR3 nucleotides read TGTGCCAGCAGTTTCCGGGACAGGGTCGGTCTGGGCAATCAGCCCCAGCATTTT. Amino acid sequence: CASSFRDRVGLGNQPQHF. The genes are TRBV6-2 or TRBV6-3 and TRBJ1-5; 9 bases agree with TRBD1. In germline, CDR1 is MNHEY, CDR2 SVGEGT. The V gene end was trimmed by 4 bases and the J gene end by 2 bases; junction bases not matched to a gene: 12. This CDR3 comprises 18 residues.

The V call is TRBV7-9, the J call TRBJ2-3, with TRBD2 matching 7 bases. The CDR3 length is 14 residues. The V gene end was trimmed by 9 bases and the J gene end by 0 bases; junction bases not matched to a gene: 6. The germline V gene encodes CDR1 SEHNR and CDR2 FQNEAQ (reference sequence). The chain's CDR3 is CASTGGGSTDTQYF. For the CDR3, the DNA is TGTGCCAGTACCGGCGGGGGTAGCACAGATACGCAGTATTTT.

This clone was counted a few times. The chain uses TRBV29-1 and TRBJ2-1; possibly TRBD1 for D (6 bases). Germline V gene lookup returns CDR1 SQVTM and CDR2 ANQGSEA. Between the trimmed V and J ends, which lost 8 bases and 10 bases, there was a span of 15 bases. The CDR3 contains 11 residues. In DNA form, the CDR3 reads TGCAGCATCCAAGGGGGAAACGAGCAGTTCTTC. Translating gives CSIQGGNEQFF.

The rearrangement links TRBV29-1 to TRBJ1-1; no reliable D call. V gave up 7 bases and J gave up 8 bases, with 17 bases separating them. The CDR3 runs 12 residues. Germline CDR1 SQVTM, CDR2 ANQGSEA. CDR3 loop: CSAYGSSGEAFF. Here the CDR3 DNA reads TGCAGCGCTTACGGGTCCTCGGGAGAAGCTTTCTTT.

V gene TRBV18 combines with J gene TRBJ1-3, with 7 bases identical to TRBD1. This CDR3 is built from 16 residues. J was trimmed by 0 bases and V by 2 bases; bases with no gene match: 4. Germline values: CDR1 KGHSH, CDR2 LQKENI. The CDR3 bases are TGTGCCAGCTCACCAAAGGACAGGCGCTCTGGAAACACCATATATTTT. Amino acid sequence: CASSPKDRRSGNTIYF.

V usage is TRBV4-2 and J usage is TRBJ2-1, with D tentatively TRBD2 (6 bases). The V and J ends lost 2 bases and 10 bases respectively, with 15 bases between them. The V gene's germline CDR1 is LGHNA and CDR2 YNFKEQ. The length of the CDR3 is 14 residues. The CDR3 reads CASSQTEGTQEQFF. The CDR3 DNA sequence: TGTGCCAGCAGCCAAACGGAAGGGACTCAGGAGCAGTTCTTC.

The chain's CDR3 is CASSLAVAYTEAFF. The CDR3 nucleotides read TGTGCCAGCAGCTTAGCGGTGGCCTACACTGAAGCTTTCTTT. The rearrangement uses TRBV7-2 and TRBJ1-1; unclear D gene. Trimming stripped 0 bases from V and 3 bases from J, with 8 bases between. Per the germline V gene, CDR1 is SGHTA and CDR2 is FQGNSA. This CDR3 region has 14 residues. The full variable domain, its missing parts supplied by reference TRBV7-2 and TRBJ1-1, is GAGVSQSPSNKVTEKGKDVELRCDPISGHTALYWYRQSLGQGLEFLIYFQGNSAPDKSGLPSDRFSAERTGGSVSTLTIQRTQQEDSAVYLCASSLAVAYTEAFFGQGTRLTVV.

The rearrangement links TRBV5-4 to TRBJ1-4; 7 bases match TRBD1. This CDR3 is 15 amino acids long. CDR1 and CDR2 from the germline V gene are SGHNT and YYREEE (reference sequence). V shed 3 bases and J 4 bases; nucleotides not matched to a gene: 6. CDR3 in amino acids: CASSSRQGNNEKLFF. The CDR3 DNA reads as TGTGCCAGCAGCTCTAGACAGGGTAATAATGAAAAACTGTTTTTT.

The rearrangement joins TRBV6-2 or TRBV6-3 to TRBJ2-3; D may be TRBD2 (7 bases). Trimming shortened V by 3 bases and J by 5 bases, and 18 bases separated the two germline ends. This CDR3 has 16 amino acids. CDR1 is MNHEY, CDR2 SVGEGT, per germline. The CDR3 DNA follows: TGTGCCAGCAGTTATTTGTGGGGGGGCCATGGAGATACGCAGTATTTT. Protein sequence: CASSYLWGGHGDTQYF.

The chain links TRBV18 to TRBJ1-3, with 8 bases matching TRBD1. J lost 2 bases, V lost 9 bases, and 9 bases had no gene match. The CDR3 runs 15 residues. The V gene's germline CDR1 is KGHSH and CDR2 LQKENI. CDR3 residues: CASSDRGPPGNTIYF. The CDR3 DNA reads as TGTGCCAGTTCCGACAGGGGACCGCCTGGAAACACCATATATTTT.